The 19 T cell receptor beta chains in this list originate from one sample, sequenced in a study of T cells in Graves' hyperthyroidism and ophthalmopathy (dated 2019 in TCRdb). The library was obtained by multiplex PCR. For sequencing, an Illumina HiSeq 2000 was employed. TCR beta CDR3 regions were amplified from RNA transcripts. A first-round RT-PCR of the TCR CDR3 used the HTBI primer set with the Qiagen OneStep RT-PCR kit. TCRdb reprocessed the public reads (quality trimming at Q25 with fastp, clone calling with MiXCR) and kept in-frame beta chains. Here each entry gathers all rows of one CDR3 protein and keeps the most common genes and DNA. The sample table holds about 500,000 distinct CDR3 sequences, of which 15% to 20% were seen once. The ten largest account for approximately 32% of the sample. What was sequenced was blood. All receptors come from a woman aged 25-40 years with Graves' ophthalmopathy.

The chain recombines TRBV6-1 with TRBJ2-1; D perhaps matches TRBD2 (7 bases). Germline CDR1 reads MNHNS; CDR2 reads SASEGT. Trimming cost V 9 bases and J 4 bases, with 16 bases left between them. The CDR3 runs 14 residues. CDR3 sequence reads: CASRGGGAYNEQFF. Written as DNA, the CDR3 is TGTGCCAGTAGGGGGGGGGGGGCTTACAATGAGCAGTTCTTC.

V gene TRBV2 combines with J gene TRBJ2-5; 10 bases fit TRBD2. Trimming took 5 bases from V and 5 from J; bases not matched to a gene: 8. This CDR3 contains 15 residues. Germline-derived CDR1 and CDR2 are SNHLY and FYNNEI. CDR3 sequence reads: CASSPLAGEEETQYF. The CDR3 DNA follows: TGTGCCAGCAGTCCGCTAGCGGGAGAGGAGGAGACCCAGTACTTC.

This clonotype has only a few counts. The V gene is TRBV11-3, the J gene TRBJ2-7, with 9 nucleotides matching TRBD1. Germline loops: CDR1 SGHNT, CDR2 YENEEA. The CDR3 is 13 residues long. CDR3 residues: CASNNAVRGTGFV. In DNA, the CDR3 is TGTGCCAGCAACAATGCCGTACGGGGGACAGGGTTTGTC.

V is TRBV30 and J is TRBJ2-7; perhaps TRBD1 as D (6 bases). Germline V gene data show CDR1 as GTSNPN and CDR2 as SVGIG (reference sequence). Trimming pared 1 base from V and 5 bases from J, leaving 9 bases between. This CDR3 is built from 12 residues. CDR3 nucleotides: TGTGCCTGGAGTGGTGACAGGCACGAGCAGTACTTC. Translating gives CAWSGDRHEQYF.

This clonotype has a count of ten or more. The V gene is TRBV7-8, the J gene TRBJ2-3; 14 nucleotides align to TRBD2. V lost 4 bases, J lost 8 bases, and 5 bases stayed unmatched. Germline values: CDR1 SGHVS, CDR2 FQNEAQ. The CDR3 runs to 15 residues. The CDR3, as DNA: TGTGCCAGCAGCTGGGGACTAGCGGGAGACCTTACGCAGTATTTT. Residues: CASSWGLAGDLTQYF.

In this sample, this clonotype turned up many times. V is TRBV5-4 and J is TRBJ2-1; the match to TRBD2 covers 7 bases. CDR1 is SGHNT and CDR2 is YYREEE in the germline V gene (reference sequence). The CDR3 length is 15 residues. V shed 4 bases and J 10 bases; nucleotides not matched to a gene: 14. For the CDR3, the DNA is TGTGCCAGCAGCCGCGGGGGAGGGTACAATGAAGAGCAGTTCTTC. Protein: CASSRGGGYNEEQFF.

This clonotype was recorded many times. The V and J genes are TRBV3-1 and TRBJ2-1, with D hard to call. The CDR3 is 11 residues long. Germline V gene data show CDR1 as LGHDT and CDR2 as YNNKEL (reference sequence). V lost 1 base and J lost 9, with 4 bases in between. The CDR3 protein is CASSQGFEQFF. The CDR3 DNA is TGTGCCAGCAGCCAAGGGTTTGAGCAGTTCTTC.

The rearrangement uses TRBV6-2 or TRBV6-3 and TRBJ2-7; weak D call: TRBD1 (6 bases). V was clipped by 1 base and J by 6 bases, with 10 bases between them. The CDR3 has 13 residues. The germline CDR1 and CDR2 sequences are MNHEY and SVGEGT. The CDR3: CASSYFTGIEQYF. The DNA for the CDR3 is TGTGCCAGCAGTTACTTCACAGGGATCGAGCAGTACTTC.

This clonotype was seen at least ten times. The V and J genes are TRBV2 and TRBJ2-2; D not resolved. CDR1 SNHLY and CDR2 FYNNEI come from the germline V gene. The CDR3 runs 17 residues. V lost 1 base and J 2 bases, leaving 14 bases between the germline ends. The CDR3 reads CASSEVSEILNTGELFF. As DNA, the CDR3 is TGTGCCAGCAGTGAAGTTTCCGAGATACTTAACACCGGGGAGCTGTTTTTT.

This clonotype was seen ten or more times. The chain is built from TRBV3-1 and TRBJ2-2, with a possible D match to TRBD1 (5 bases). Looked up from germline, CDR1 is LGHDT and CDR2 is YNNKEL (reference sequence). Between the trimmed V and J ends, which lost 1 base and 6 bases, there was a span of 9 bases. This CDR3 region has 14 residues. CDR3 sequence: CASSQAGSAGELFF. DNA for the CDR3: TGTGCCAGCAGCCAAGCAGGGTCCGCCGGGGAGCTGTTTTTT.

This clonotype was seen a few times. The genes are TRBV6-2 or TRBV6-3 and TRBJ1-5; D is uncertain. Trimming removed 5 bases from V and 5 bases from J, with 13 bases in between. From germline, CDR1 is MNHEY and CDR2 SVGEGT. This CDR3 is built from 14 residues. In DNA, the CDR3 is TGTGCCAGCAGTCATGGGAATATCTATCAGCCCCAGCATTTT. Encoded protein: CASSHGNIYQPQHF.

In this sample, this clonotype turned up a few times. The chain joins TRBV3-1 to TRBJ2-2; D not certain. This CDR3 region has 14 residues. The V gene lost 0 bases and the J gene lost 5 bases, with 7 bases spanning the gap. Germline CDR1 LGHDT, CDR2 YNNKEL (reference sequence). CDR3 sequence (DNA): TGTGCCAGCAGCCAAGATCTCCAGACCGGGGAGCTGTTTTTT. Protein: CASSQDLQTGELFF.

The V call is TRBV15, the J call TRBJ2-1; maybe TRBD2 (5 bases). V was cut by 5 bases and J by 4 bases, with 15 bases left in between. The CDR3 covers 15 residues. Germline loops: CDR1 LNHNV, CDR2 YYDKDF (reference sequence). The CDR3 loop is CATSPAVAFYNEQFF. The DNA for the CDR3 is TGTGCCACCAGCCCTGCCGTAGCGTTTTACAATGAGCAGTTCTTC.

The gene calls are TRBV6-2 or TRBV6-3 and TRBJ2-7; no definite D call. CDR3 length: 13 residues. The germline V and J ends were trimmed by 4 bases and 0 bases, with 7 bases remaining between them. Germline loops: CDR1 MNHEY, CDR2 SVGEGT. CDR3 nucleotide sequence: TGTGCCAGCAGTTTGACCTACTCCTACGAGCAGTACTTC. Translation gives CASSLTYSYEQYF.

This clonotype came up a few times. This sequence joins TRBV20-1 and TRBJ2-5, with 8 bases lining up with TRBD1. The CDR3 loop spans 13 amino acids. Germline CDR1 and CDR2: DFQATT and SNEGSKA (reference sequence). The J segment lost 3 bases and the V segment lost 6 bases, leaving 6 bases of the junction unmatched. The CDR3 loop is CSAGVDREETQYF. Here the CDR3 DNA reads TGCAGTGCGGGCGTGGACAGGGAAGAGACCCAGTACTTC.

This chain joins TRBV20-1 and TRBJ1-2; TRBD1 agrees at 8 bases. Germline V gene data show CDR1 as DFQATT and CDR2 as SNEGSKA (reference sequence). V was clipped by 4 bases and J by 6 bases; unmatched bases: 7. This CDR3 region has 13 residues. As DNA, the CDR3 is TGCAGTGCTAAGAGGACAGGGTCGGATGGCTACACCTTC. As protein: CSAKRTGSDGYTF.

In its sample, this clonotype was seen many times. V usage is TRBV28 and J usage is TRBJ2-1, with D possibly being TRBD2 (5 bases). V was trimmed by 7 bases and J by 6 bases, leaving 13 bases between them. The CDR3 spans 13 residues. Germline V gives CDR1 MDHEN, CDR2 SYDVKM. CDR3 DNA: TGTGCCAGCACCCTCCAAGGGAGCAATGAGCAGTTCTTC. This encodes CASTLQGSNEQFF.

This clonotype has at least ten counts. The chain joins TRBV28 to TRBJ2-1; D possibly matches TRBD1 or TRBD2 (5 bases each). The CDR3 totals 13 residues. Per the germline V gene, CDR1 is MDHEN and CDR2 is SYDVKM. Between the trimmed V and J ends, which lost 7 bases and 6 bases, there was a span of 13 bases. The CDR3 reads CASKWPGSNEQFF. The CDR3 region has the DNA TGTGCCAGCAAATGGCCAGGGAGCAATGAGCAGTTCTTC.

At least ten counts were recorded for this clonotype. This chain links TRBV5-1 with TRBJ2-1, with TRBD1 identical over 8 bases. The ends lost 3 bases at V and 8 bases at J; junction bases unmatched: 7. CDR1 and CDR2 (germline): SGHRS, YFSETQ. The CDR3 has 14 residues. The CDR3 protein is CASSSGQGIDEQFF. Here the CDR3 DNA reads TGCGCCAGCAGCTCCGGACAGGGCATCGATGAGCAGTTCTTC. Drawing the rest from reference TRBV5-1 and TRBJ2-1, the complete variable domain is KAGVTQTPRYLIKTRGQQVTLSCSPISGHRSVSWYQQTPGQGLQFLFEYFSETQRNKGNFPGRFSGRQFSNSRSEMNVSTLELGDSALYLCASSSGQGIDEQFFGPGTRLTVL.